A single sample gave rise to the 6 T cell receptor beta chains below, sequenced in a study of shared clonotypes between healthy human individuals. TCRdb's table, derived via immunoSEQ multiplex PCR, lists solely in-frame clones and lacks some. The table shows about 820,000 clones, with roughly 92% occurring only once. Naive CD8 cells, CD45RO-negative and positively selected for CCR7, excluded terminally differentiated effector memory CD45RA+ cells. The sequenced sample was naive CD8+ T cells sorted from blood. These TCRs come from a man under 40 in good health.

As regards this clone: This same CDR3 is encoded by further DNA sequences in the sample. The V and J genes are TRBV7-9 and TRBJ1-1; D may be TRBD1 (5 bases). Trimming removed 5 bases at V and 4 bases at J, with 8 bases between. Germline CDR1 and CDR2: SEHNR and FQNEAQ (reference sequence). The CDR3 sequence is 12 residues long. CDR3 residues: CASSRGGTEAFF. The CDR3, as DNA: TGTGCCAGCAGCAGGGGAGGCACTGAAGCTTTCTTT. The full variable domain, with the rest looked up from reference TRBV7-9 and TRBJ1-1, is DTGVSQNPRHKITKRGQNVTFRCDPISEHNRLYWYRQTLGQGPEFLTYFQNEAQLEKSRLLSDRFSAERPKGSFSTLEIQRTEQGDSAMYLCASSRGGTEAFFGQGTRLTVV.

The chain joins TRBV6-1 to TRBJ2-7; D not certain. The CDR3 has 13 residues. The germline V gene has CDR1 MNHNS and CDR2 SASEGT. Trimming took off 8 bases at V and 7 bases at J, with 18 bases between the two ends. The CDR3 spells CASAYGPPGEQYF. CDR3 DNA: TGTGCCAGCGCATACGGGCCACCCGGGGAGCAGTACTTC.

The CDR3 sequence: CASSSTVSPGNQPQHF. The CDR3 bases are TGTGCCAGCAGTTCGACCGTCTCACCGGGGAATCAGCCCCAGCATTTT. The J gene is TRBJ1-5, the V gene TRBV28, with no clear D. This CDR3 spans 16 amino acids. Germline loops: CDR1 MDHEN, CDR2 SYDVKM. The ends were cut back, 4 bases at V and 4 bases at J, with 17 bases in the middle.

The gene calls are TRBV5-6 and TRBJ2-7; TRBD2 is a possible D gene (6 bases). Trimming left V 6 bases short and J 0 bases short, with 16 bases between. This CDR3 comprises 15 residues. The V gene's germline CDR1 is SGHDT and CDR2 YYEEEE. CDR3 bases: TGTGCCAGCACCCAAGGAGGGAGCCCCTCCTACGAGCAGTACTTC. It encodes CASTQGGSPSYEQYF.

The rearrangement uses TRBV10-3 and TRBJ2-7; 13 bases are shared with TRBD2. V lost 8 bases, J lost 6 bases, and 10 bases stayed unmatched. Per germline, CDR1 ENHRY and CDR2 SYGVKD. CDR3 length: 15 residues. CDR3 DNA: TGTGCCATCTCTGACCCGGGACTAGCGGGAACCGAGCAGTACTTC. Protein product: CAISDPGLAGTEQYF.

This clone was seen only once. The chain uses TRBV4-1 and TRBJ2-2; 11 bases are shared with TRBD2. The CDR3 has 17 residues. The V gene's germline CDR1 is MGHRA and CDR2 YSYEKL. V lost 0 bases, J lost 4 bases, and 4 bases stayed unmatched. CDR3 coding DNA: TGCGCCAGCAGCCAAGAGCTAGCGGGAGGTGGCACCGGGGAGCTGTTTTTT. This gives the protein CASSQELAGGGTGELFF.